Listed here are 6 T cell receptor beta chains from one sample, sequenced in a study of shared T cell receptors in the human thymus. The assay was immunoSEQ multiplex PCR, and TCRdb's table has in-frame clones only and misses some. Of about 540,000 clones in the sample, approximately 78% were seen once. The same specimen was also included in a second study, on human thymus T cells.

Sequencing was done on a sample of thymocytes. These receptors came from a boy less than two years old with a congenital heart defect.

The chain uses TRBV10-3 and TRBJ2-7, with 8 bases matching TRBD2. V gave up 10 bases and J gave up 3 bases; unmatched junction bases: 8. Germline CDR1 reads ENHRY; CDR2 reads SYGVKD. The CDR3 sequence is 13 residues long. The CDR3 loop reads CATLSGALYEQYF. CDR3 nucleotide sequence: TGTGCCACCCTTAGCGGGGCCCTCTACGAGCAGTACTTC.

The chain links TRBV11-2 to TRBJ2-7; TRBD2 is a possible D gene (6 bases). Germline V gives CDR1 SGHAT, CDR2 FQNNGV. The CDR3 contains 14 residues. The V and J ends lost 5 bases and 6 bases respectively, with 17 bases between them. CDR3 DNA sequence: TGTGCCAGCAGCCCCCGCCCGACTAGAGGCGAGCAGTACTTC. Translating it yields CASSPRPTRGEQYF.

V gene TRBV4-1 combines with J gene TRBJ2-5; TRBD2 aligns across 12 bases. CDR1 is MGHRA and CDR2 is YSYEKL in the germline V gene. V shed 0 bases, J shed 4 bases, and the junction held 6 bases outside the gene matches. The length of the CDR3 is 17 residues. The CDR3 bases are TGCGCCAGCAGCCAAGAGCCTCTAGCGGGAGGGGGAGAGACCCAGTACTTC. Amino acids: CASSQEPLAGGGETQYF.

The chain couples TRBV25-1 to TRBJ1-5; 8 bases fit TRBD1. The CDR3 length is 15 residues. Trimming cost V 7 bases and J 3 bases; bases outside gene matches: 8. Germline V gene sequence: CDR1 MGHDK, CDR2 SYGVNS. The CDR3 DNA reads as TGTGCCAGCATCCCAGCGGACAGGGTCAATCAGCCCCAGCATTTT. Protein: CASIPADRVNQPQHF.

V usage is TRBV19 and J usage is TRBJ1-4; D is uncertain. Deletions cut 8 bases from V and 7 bases from J, with 8 bases between. Per germline, CDR1 LNHDA and CDR2 SQIVND (reference sequence). This CDR3 is built from 11 residues. Here the CDR3 reads CASRAGEKLFF. CDR3 nucleotides: TGTGCCAGTCGGGCGGGTGAAAAACTGTTTTTT.

The chain couples TRBV6-6 to TRBJ2-7; TRBD2 agrees at 9 bases. Germline lookup yields CDR1 MNHNY and CDR2 SVGAGI (reference sequence). Trimming removed 6 bases from V and 1 base from J; junction bases left unmatched: 10. The length of the CDR3 is 16 residues. The CDR3 loop reads CASRTIRREGSYEQYF. CDR3 nucleotides: TGTGCCAGCAGGACTATTAGGCGGGAGGGATCCTACGAGCAGTACTTC.